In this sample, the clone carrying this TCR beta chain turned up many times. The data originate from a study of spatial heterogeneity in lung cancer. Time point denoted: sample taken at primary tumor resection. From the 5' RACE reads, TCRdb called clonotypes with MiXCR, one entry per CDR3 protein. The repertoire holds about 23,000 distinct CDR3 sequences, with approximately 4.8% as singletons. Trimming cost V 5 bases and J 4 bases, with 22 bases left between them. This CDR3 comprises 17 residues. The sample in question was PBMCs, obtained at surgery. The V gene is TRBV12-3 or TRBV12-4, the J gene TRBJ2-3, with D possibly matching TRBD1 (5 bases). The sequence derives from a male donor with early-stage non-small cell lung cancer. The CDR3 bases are TGTGCCAGCAGTCCGCCGCAGGGTCTGATGGGTCCAGATACGCAGTATTTT. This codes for CASSPPQGLMGPDTQYF.